Following are 16 T cell receptor beta chains from one sample sequenced in a study of HIV-infected patients and healthy controls. cDNA was made from 500 ng RNA using alpha and beta constant primers. Using multiplexing indices, alpha and beta chain libraries were generated apart by chain-specific third strand synthesis. TCRdb recomputed calls from the 5' RACE reads with MiXCR, one row per CDR3 protein. The table shows about 10,000 distinct CDR3 sequences, with less than 11% occurring only once. No cell fractionation was done, so the repertoire covers all unsorted peripheral blood T cells. Sample: blood, taken before antiretroviral therapy. The receptors originated from an adult with HIV infection.

The table lists this clonotype with many counts. The rearrangement links TRBV25-1 to TRBJ1-1; no clear D gene. Trimming shortened V by 5 bases and J by 6 bases, and 25 bases separated the two germline ends. This CDR3 is 17 amino acids long. Germline V gene lookup returns CDR1 MGHDK and CDR2 SYGVNS. The chain's CDR3 is CASSSIGLTTVNAEAFF. The DNA for the CDR3 is TGTGCCAGCAGTTCGATAGGGCTCACTACCGTCAACGCTGAAGCTTTCTTT.

This clonotype was detected many times. The rearrangement links TRBV6-1 to TRBJ2-1; 11 bases line up with TRBD2. Trimming took 3 bases from V and 6 from J; bases not matched to a gene: 4. The germline CDR1 and CDR2 sequences are MNHNS and SASEGT. This CDR3 has 15 residues. CDR3 nucleotides: TGTGCCAGCAGTGAGACTAGCGGGGTTTCCAATGAGCAGTTCTTC. Its translation: CASSETSGVSNEQFF.

There are many counts of this clonotype. The genes are TRBV6-2 or TRBV6-3 and TRBJ1-5; no firm D call. Looked up from germline, CDR1 is MNHEY and CDR2 is SVGEGT. This CDR3 region has 16 residues. The V gene lost 4 bases and the J gene lost 7 bases, with 20 bases spanning the gap. This chain's CDR3 is CASSSSPGLWGQPQHF. The CDR3 DNA reads TGTGCCAGCAGTTCCTCTCCCGGACTGTGGGGACAGCCCCAGCATTTT.

In its sample, this clonotype was seen many times. The V gene is TRBV6-5, the J gene TRBJ2-3; D is ambiguous. Trimming removed 0 bases from V and 0 bases from J, with 10 bases in between. The CDR3 is 16 amino acids. Germline loops: CDR1 MNHEY, CDR2 SVGAGI. CDR3 loop: CASSYSMASSTDTQYF. CDR3 DNA: TGTGCCAGCAGTTACTCGATGGCGTCTAGCACAGATACGCAGTATTTT.

This clonotype was observed many times. The chain uses TRBV20-1 and TRBJ1-2; 7 bases line up with TRBD1. Germline V gives CDR1 DFQATT, CDR2 SNEGSKA (reference sequence). The CDR3 is 16 amino acids. The junction had 13 bases not matched to a gene; V was cut back by 3 bases and J by 3 bases. Here the CDR3 reads CSARFGTEDIYYGYTF. The CDR3 DNA reads TGCAGTGCTAGGTTCGGGACAGAGGATATTTACTATGGCTACACCTTC.

This clonotype is deemed medium-sized. The chain uses TRBV6-2 or TRBV6-3 and TRBJ2-2, with D hard to call. The CDR3 runs to 13 residues. CDR1 is MNHEY, CDR2 SVGEGT, per germline. V was cut by 2 bases and J by 4 bases, with 5 bases left in between. In DNA, the CDR3 is TGTGCCAGCAGTTACAGGGTCACCGGGGAGCTGTTTTTT. This sequence encodes CASSYRVTGELFF.

The table lists this clonotype with many counts. The genes are TRBV5-6 and TRBJ1-1, with TRBD1 as a possible D gene (5 bases). The V and J ends lost 2 bases and 3 bases respectively, with 8 bases between them. This CDR3 region has 13 residues. Germline CDR1 is SGHDT and CDR2 is YYEEEE. In DNA, the CDR3 is TGTGCCAGCAGCTTTCGGGGGTACACTGAAGCTTTCTTT. This encodes CASSFRGYTEAFF.

There are many counts of this clonotype. The V gene is TRBV5-6, the J gene TRBJ1-1; D uncertain. This CDR3 spans 13 amino acids. Trimming cost V 7 bases and J 0 bases, with 10 bases left between them. From germline, CDR1 is SGHDT and CDR2 YYEEEE. This chain's CDR3 is CASANGVNTEAFF. CDR3 DNA: TGTGCCAGCGCGAACGGGGTGAACACTGAAGCTTTCTTT.

CDR3 nucleotides: TGTGCCAGCAGCGAAACTGGCGGCAGGGATAATGAGCAGTTCTTC. Protein product: CASSETGGRDNEQFF. The rearrangement uses TRBV9 and TRBJ2-1; a weak D match, TRBD1 (5 bases). The ends were cut back, 3 bases at V and 7 bases at J, with 17 bases in the middle. Germline V CDR1 and CDR2: SGDLS, YYNGEE. The CDR3 has 15 amino acids.

This clonotype came up many times. The chain carries TRBV7-2 and TRBJ2-3; 10 bases are a match to TRBD1. Germline V gene sequence: CDR1 SGHTA, CDR2 FQGNSA. This CDR3 region has 16 residues. The V and J ends lost 3 bases and 6 bases, in that order; junction bases with no gene match: 9. The CDR3 protein is CASSLVRDRGWDTQYF. The CDR3 coding sequence is TGTGCCAGCAGCTTGGTCCGGGACAGGGGATGGGATACGCAGTATTTT. The full variable domain, rest sourced from reference TRBV7-2 and TRBJ2-3, is GAGVSQSPSNKVTEKGKDVELRCDPISGHTALYWYRQSLGQGLEFLIYFQGNSAPDKSGLPSDRFSAERTGGSVSTLTIQRTQQEDSAVYLCASSLVRDRGWDTQYFGPGTRLTVL.

This clonotype showed up many times. The chain couples TRBV29-1 to TRBJ1-1; D not resolved. V shed 2 bases and J shed 3 bases, with 10 bases lying between them. The CDR3 is 13 residues long. Germline V gene sequence: CDR1 SQVTM, CDR2 ANQGSEA. CDR3 in DNA: TGCAGCGTTGAACCGGCGATTCACACTGAAGCTTTCTTT. It encodes CSVEPAIHTEAFF.

This clonotype was counted a few times. This chain uses TRBV6-6 with TRBJ1-1, with TRBD1 identical over 9 bases. The CDR3 consists of 15 residues. Germline V gene data show CDR1 as MNHNY and CDR2 as SVGAGI (reference sequence). The V segment lost 4 bases and the J segment 1 base; nucleotides outside the gene matches: 4. CDR3 amino acids: CASSFTGGSNTEAFF. The CDR3 coding sequence is TGTGCCAGCAGTTTTACAGGGGGCTCGAACACTGAAGCTTTCTTT.

At least ten counts were recorded for this clonotype. V usage is TRBV5-1 and J usage is TRBJ2-5; D possibly corresponds to TRBD1 (6 bases). The CDR3 runs to 16 residues. Looked up from germline, CDR1 is SGHRS and CDR2 is YFSETQ. Trimming removed 3 bases at V and 2 bases at J, with 17 bases between. The CDR3 here is CASSWTEWQGQETQYF. CDR3 nucleotides: TGCGCCAGCAGCTGGACGGAATGGCAGGGGCAAGAGACCCAGTACTTC.

This clonotype was detected ten times or more. The V gene is TRBV20-1, the J gene TRBJ1-5; 8 bases line up with TRBD1. The CDR3 loop spans 14 amino acids. V was clipped by 6 bases and J by 4 bases; unmatched bases: 8. Germline CDR1 and CDR2: DFQATT and SNEGSKA (reference sequence). CDR3 nucleotides: TGCAGTGCAACAAGACAGGGGCGGAATCAGCCCCAGCATTTT. Encoded protein: CSATRQGRNQPQHF.

The chain is built from TRBV9 and TRBJ2-2; D might be TRBD1 or TRBD2, each matching 5 bases. The CDR3 spans 17 residues. The V gene's germline CDR1 is SGDLS and CDR2 YYNGEE. The V end was cut by 3 bases, the J end by 4 bases, with 19 bases between. The CDR3 is CASSGPRDPDPTGELFF. The CDR3 coding sequence is TGTGCCAGCAGCGGCCCCAGGGACCCGGACCCCACCGGGGAGCTGTTTTTT.

At least ten counts were recorded for this clonotype. The chain links TRBV14 to TRBJ2-1; 12 bases fit TRBD2. V was clipped by 8 bases and J by 3 bases; unmatched bases: 5. Germline CDR1 and CDR2: SGHDN and FVKESK. The CDR3 is 15 residues long. The CDR3 here is CASRPTSGSYNEQFF. The CDR3 DNA sequence: TGTGCCAGCCGACCGACTAGCGGGAGCTACAATGAGCAGTTCTTC.